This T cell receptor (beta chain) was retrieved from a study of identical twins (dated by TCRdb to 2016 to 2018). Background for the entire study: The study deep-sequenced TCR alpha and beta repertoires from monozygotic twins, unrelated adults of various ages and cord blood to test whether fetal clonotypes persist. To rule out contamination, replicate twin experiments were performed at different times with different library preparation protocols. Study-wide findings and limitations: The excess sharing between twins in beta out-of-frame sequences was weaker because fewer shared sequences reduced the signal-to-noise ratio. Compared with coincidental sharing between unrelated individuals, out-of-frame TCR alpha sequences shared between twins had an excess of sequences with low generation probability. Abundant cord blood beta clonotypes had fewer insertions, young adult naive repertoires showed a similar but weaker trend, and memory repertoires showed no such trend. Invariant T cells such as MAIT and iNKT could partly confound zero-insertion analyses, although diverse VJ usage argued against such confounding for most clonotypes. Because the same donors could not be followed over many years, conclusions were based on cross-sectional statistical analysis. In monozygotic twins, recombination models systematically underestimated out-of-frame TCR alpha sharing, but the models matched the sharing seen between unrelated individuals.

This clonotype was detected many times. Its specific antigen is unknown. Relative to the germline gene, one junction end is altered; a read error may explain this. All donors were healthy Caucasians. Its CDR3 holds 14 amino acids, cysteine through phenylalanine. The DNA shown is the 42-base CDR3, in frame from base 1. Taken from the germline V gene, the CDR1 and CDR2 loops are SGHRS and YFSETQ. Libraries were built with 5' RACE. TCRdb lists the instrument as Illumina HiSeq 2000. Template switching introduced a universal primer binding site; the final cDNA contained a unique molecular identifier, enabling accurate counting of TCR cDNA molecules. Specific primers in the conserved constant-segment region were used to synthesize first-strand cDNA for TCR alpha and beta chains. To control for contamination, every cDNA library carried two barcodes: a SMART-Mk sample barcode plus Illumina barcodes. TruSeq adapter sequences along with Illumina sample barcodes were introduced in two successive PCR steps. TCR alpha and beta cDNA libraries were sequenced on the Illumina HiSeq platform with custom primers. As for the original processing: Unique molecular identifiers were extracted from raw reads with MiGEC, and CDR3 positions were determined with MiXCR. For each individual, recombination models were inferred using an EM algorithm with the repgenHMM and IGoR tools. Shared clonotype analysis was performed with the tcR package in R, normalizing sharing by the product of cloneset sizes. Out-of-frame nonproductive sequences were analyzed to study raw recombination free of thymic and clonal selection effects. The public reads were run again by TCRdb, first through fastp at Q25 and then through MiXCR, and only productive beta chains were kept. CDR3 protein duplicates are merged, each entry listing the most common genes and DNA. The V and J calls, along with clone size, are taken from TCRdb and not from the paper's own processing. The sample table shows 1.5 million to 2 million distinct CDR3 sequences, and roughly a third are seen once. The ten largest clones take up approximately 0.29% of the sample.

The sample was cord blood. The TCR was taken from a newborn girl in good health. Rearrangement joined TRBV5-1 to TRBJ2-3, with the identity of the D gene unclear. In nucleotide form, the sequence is TGTGCCAGCAGCTTAGGCCGGGGCACAGATACGCAGTATTTT. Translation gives CASSLGRGTDTQYF.